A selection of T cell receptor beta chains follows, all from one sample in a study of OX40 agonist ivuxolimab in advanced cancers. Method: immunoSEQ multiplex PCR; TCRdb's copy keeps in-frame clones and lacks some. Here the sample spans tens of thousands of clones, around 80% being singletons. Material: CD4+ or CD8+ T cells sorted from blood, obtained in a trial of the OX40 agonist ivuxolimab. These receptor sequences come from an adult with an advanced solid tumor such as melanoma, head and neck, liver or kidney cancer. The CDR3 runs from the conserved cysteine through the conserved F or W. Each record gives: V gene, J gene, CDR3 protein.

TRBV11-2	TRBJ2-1	CASSLGAGGWNEQFF
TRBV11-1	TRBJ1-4	CASSNRGRDEKLFF
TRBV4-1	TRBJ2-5	CASSQGLAGIQETQYF
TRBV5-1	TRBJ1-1	CASSLAGGYTEAFF
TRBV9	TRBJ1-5	CASSVGEGVAQPQHF
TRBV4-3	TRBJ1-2	CASSQKPGINGYTF
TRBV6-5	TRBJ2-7	CASRGTESYEQYF
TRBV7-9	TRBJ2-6	CASSKVWGITSSGANVLTF
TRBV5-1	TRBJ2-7	CASSPNSGFYSYEQYF
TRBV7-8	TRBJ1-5	CASSLGYQPQHF
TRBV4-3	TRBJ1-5	CASSQDGDQPQHF
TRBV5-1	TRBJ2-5	CASSSLAGGGLETQYF
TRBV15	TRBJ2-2	CATSVIGLANTGELFF
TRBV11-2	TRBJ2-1	CASSSTYWDEQFF
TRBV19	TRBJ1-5	CASSIETGVNQPQHF
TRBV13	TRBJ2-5	CASSRLAGKGETQYF
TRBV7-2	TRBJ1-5	CASSLDPGAPNQPQHF
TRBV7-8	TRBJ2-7	CASSQVRSRAQYF
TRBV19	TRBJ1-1	CASEYAGANTEAFF
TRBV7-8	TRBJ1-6	CASSRQLDSYSPLHF
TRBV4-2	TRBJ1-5	CASSTVGGNQPQHF
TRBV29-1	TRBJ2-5	CSAGVGETQYF
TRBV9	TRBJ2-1	CASSPDEGLAGGPLEQFF
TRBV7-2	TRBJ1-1	CASTTQTGRTEAFF
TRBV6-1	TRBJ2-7	CASSGDGYEQYF
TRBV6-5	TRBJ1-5	CASSQKGARPQPQHF
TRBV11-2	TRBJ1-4	CASSIQGATNEKLFF
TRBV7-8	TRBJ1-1	CASSSQADTEAFF
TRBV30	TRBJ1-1	CAWSGTWTEAFF
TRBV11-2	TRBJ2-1	CASSFPSGRGGNEQFF
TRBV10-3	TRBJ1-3	CATGQHSGNTIYF
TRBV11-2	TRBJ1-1	CASSLAGQVNTEAFF
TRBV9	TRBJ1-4	CASSAVERGKLFF
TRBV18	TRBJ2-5	CASSPREETQYF
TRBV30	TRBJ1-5	CAWSQGYNQPQHF
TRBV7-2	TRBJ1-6	CASSLAIRGRGGPSSYNSPLHF
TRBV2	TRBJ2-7	CASMKQVYEQYF
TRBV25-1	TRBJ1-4	CASSDPPAIREKLFF
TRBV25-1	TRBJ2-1	CASSERASYNEQFF